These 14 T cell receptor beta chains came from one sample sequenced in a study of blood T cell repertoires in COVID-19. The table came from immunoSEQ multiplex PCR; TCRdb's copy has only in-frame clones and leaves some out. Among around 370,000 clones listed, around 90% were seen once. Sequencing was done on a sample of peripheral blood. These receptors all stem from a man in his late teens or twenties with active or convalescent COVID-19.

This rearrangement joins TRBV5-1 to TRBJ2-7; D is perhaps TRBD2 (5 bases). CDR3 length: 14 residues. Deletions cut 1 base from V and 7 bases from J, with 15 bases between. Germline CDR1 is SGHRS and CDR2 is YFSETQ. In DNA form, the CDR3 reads TGCGCCAGCAGCTTGCGACAAGACTACGCAGAGCAGTACTTC. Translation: CASSLRQDYAEQYF.

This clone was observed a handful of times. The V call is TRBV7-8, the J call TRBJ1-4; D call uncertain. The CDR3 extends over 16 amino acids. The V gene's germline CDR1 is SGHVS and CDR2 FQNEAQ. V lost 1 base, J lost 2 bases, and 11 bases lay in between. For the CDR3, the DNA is TGTGCCAGCAGCTTAGGAGGGTGGGGTACTAATGAAAAACTGTTTTTT. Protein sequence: CASSLGGWGTNEKLFF.

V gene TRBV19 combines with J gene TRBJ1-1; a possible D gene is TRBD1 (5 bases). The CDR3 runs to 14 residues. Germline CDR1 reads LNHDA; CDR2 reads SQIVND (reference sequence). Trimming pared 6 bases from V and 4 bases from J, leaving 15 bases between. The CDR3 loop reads CASRTVNWATEAFF. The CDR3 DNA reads TGTGCCAGTAGGACAGTAAATTGGGCCACTGAAGCTTTCTTT.

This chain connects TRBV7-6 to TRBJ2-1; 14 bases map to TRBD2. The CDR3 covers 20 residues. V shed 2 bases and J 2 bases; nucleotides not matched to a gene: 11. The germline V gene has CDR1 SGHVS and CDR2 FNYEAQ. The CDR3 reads CASSLKPGTSGSLAYNEQFF. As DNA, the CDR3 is TGTGCCAGCAGCTTAAAACCCGGGACTAGCGGGAGTCTGGCCTACAATGAGCAGTTCTTC. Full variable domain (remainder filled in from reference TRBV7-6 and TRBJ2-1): GAGVSQSPRYKVTKRGQDVALRCDPISGHVSLYWYRQALGQGPEFLTYFNYEAQQDKSGLPNDRFSAERPEGSISTLTIQRTEQRDSAMYRCASSLKPGTSGSLAYNEQFFGPGTRLTVL.

The CDR3 region is CASRQGMATTNEKLFF. The CDR3 nucleotides read TGCGCCAGTCGACAGGGAATGGCGACAACTAATGAAAAACTGTTTTTT. The gene calls are TRBV5-1 and TRBJ1-4; the match to TRBD1 covers 7 bases. V gave up 8 bases and J gave up 0 bases; unmatched junction bases: 10. The CDR3 extends over 16 amino acids. Germline values: CDR1 SGHRS, CDR2 YFSETQ.

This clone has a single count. CDR3 loop: CASSGGWRYNEQFF. For the CDR3, the DNA is TGTGCCAGCAGTGGGGGGTGGAGATACAATGAGCAGTTCTTC. The chain carries TRBV28 and TRBJ2-1; a weak D match, TRBD2 (6 bases). With 5 bases removed from V and 4 bases from J, the gap between germline ends came to 12 bases. This CDR3 is 14 amino acids long. The germline CDR1 and CDR2 sequences are MDHEN and SYDVKM. Using reference TRBV28 and TRBJ2-1 for the parts outside the CDR3, the full variable domain is DVKVTQSSRYLVKRTGEKVFLECVQDMDHENMFWYRQDPGLGLRLIYFSYDVKMKEKGDIPEGYSVSREKKERFSLILESASTNQTSMYLCASSGGWRYNEQFFGPGTRLTVL.

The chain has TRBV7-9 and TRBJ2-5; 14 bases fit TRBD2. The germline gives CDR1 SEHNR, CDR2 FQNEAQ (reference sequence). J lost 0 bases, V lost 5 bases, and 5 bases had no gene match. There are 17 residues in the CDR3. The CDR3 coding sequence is TGTGCCAGCAGCCCCCGGACTAGCGGGAGGTACCAAGAGACCCAGTACTTC. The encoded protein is CASSPRTSGRYQETQYF.

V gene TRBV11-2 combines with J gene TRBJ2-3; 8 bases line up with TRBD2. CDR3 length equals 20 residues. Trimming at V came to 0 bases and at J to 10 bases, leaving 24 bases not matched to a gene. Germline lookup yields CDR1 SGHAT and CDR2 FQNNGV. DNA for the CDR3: TGTGCCAGCAGCTTAGACGGGCGCACATATGATGAGCGGGGGCAGGCTTCGCAGTATTTT. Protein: CASSLDGRTYDERGQASQYF.

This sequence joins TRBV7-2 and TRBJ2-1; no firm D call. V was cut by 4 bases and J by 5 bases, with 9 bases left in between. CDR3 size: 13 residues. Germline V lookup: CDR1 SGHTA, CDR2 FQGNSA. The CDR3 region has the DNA TGTGCCAGCAGCTACGGTGAGGACAATGAGCAGTTCTTC. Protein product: CASSYGEDNEQFF. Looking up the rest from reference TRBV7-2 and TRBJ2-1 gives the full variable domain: GAGVSQSPSNKVTEKGKDVELRCDPISGHTALYWYRQSLGQGLEFLIYFQGNSAPDKSGLPSDRFSAERTGGSVSTLTIQRTQQEDSAVYLCASSYGEDNEQFFGPGTRLTVL.

CDR3 in amino acids: CASGLVRGQGGTGELFF. The CDR3 DNA sequence: TGTGCTAGTGGTTTGGTAAGGGGGCAGGGCGGCACCGGGGAGCTGTTTTTT. This chain connects TRBV12-5 to TRBJ2-2; 7 bases line up with TRBD1. The V and J ends lost 0 bases and 4 bases, in that order; junction bases with no gene match: 8. Germline V gives CDR1 LGHNT, CDR2 FRNRAP. The CDR3 extends over 17 amino acids.

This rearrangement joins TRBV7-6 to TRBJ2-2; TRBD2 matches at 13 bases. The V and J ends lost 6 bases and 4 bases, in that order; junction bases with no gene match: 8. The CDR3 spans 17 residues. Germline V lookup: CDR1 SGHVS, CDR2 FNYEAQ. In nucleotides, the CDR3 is TGTGCCAGCAGGCTCAGGACTAGCGGGGGAACCACCGGGGAGCTGTTTTTT. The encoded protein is CASRLRTSGGTTGELFF.

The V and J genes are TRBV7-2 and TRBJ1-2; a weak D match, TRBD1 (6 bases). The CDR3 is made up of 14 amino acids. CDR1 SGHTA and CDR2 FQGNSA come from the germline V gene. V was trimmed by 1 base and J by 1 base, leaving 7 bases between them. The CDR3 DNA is TGTGCCAGCAGCTTAGACAGGGATAACTATGGCTACACCTTC. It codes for CASSLDRDNYGYTF.

In DNA form, the CDR3 reads TGTGCCAGCAGCCTGCGGACTAGCGGGAGCACAGATACGCAGTATTTT. Translating it yields CASSLRTSGSTDTQYF. V usage is TRBV13 and J usage is TRBJ2-3; 11 positions match TRBD2. Trimming took 5 bases from V and 0 from J; bases not matched to a gene: 4. This CDR3 has 16 amino acids. The germline CDR1 and CDR2 sequences are PRHDT and FYEKMQ (reference sequence).

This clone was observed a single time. The CDR3 bases are TGTGCCAGCACTCCCGACGAGACTAGGGGCCCCTACGAGCAGTACTTC. This codes for CASTPDETRGPYEQYF. The chain joins TRBV6-6 to TRBJ2-7; D perhaps matches TRBD2 (6 bases). Trimming took 7 bases from V and 2 from J, leaving 21 bases between them. The CDR3 length is 16 residues. Per germline, CDR1 MNHNY and CDR2 SVGAGI (reference sequence).